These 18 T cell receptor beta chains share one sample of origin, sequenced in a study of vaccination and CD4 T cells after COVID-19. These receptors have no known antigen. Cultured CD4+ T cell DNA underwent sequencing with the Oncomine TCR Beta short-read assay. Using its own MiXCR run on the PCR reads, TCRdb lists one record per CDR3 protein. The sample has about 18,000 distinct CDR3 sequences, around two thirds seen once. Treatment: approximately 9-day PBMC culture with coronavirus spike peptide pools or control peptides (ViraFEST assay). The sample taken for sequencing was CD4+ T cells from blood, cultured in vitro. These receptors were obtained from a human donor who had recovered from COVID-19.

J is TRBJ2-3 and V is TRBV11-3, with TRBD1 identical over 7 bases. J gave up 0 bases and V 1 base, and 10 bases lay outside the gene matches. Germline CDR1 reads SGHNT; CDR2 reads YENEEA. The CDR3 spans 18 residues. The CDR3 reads CASSLGAGGTASTDTQYF. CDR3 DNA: TGTGCCAGCAGCTTAGGGGCAGGGGGAACCGCCAGCACAGATACGCAGTATTTT.

The CDR3 DNA is TGTGCCAGCAGCCCCAGGGTACAAGCGAACACTGAAGCTTTCTTT. Amino acid sequence: CASSPRVQANTEAFF. V is TRBV7-2 and J is TRBJ1-1; possibly TRBD1 for D (5 bases). Germline CDR1 reads SGHTA; CDR2 reads FQGNSA. Deletions cut 5 bases from V and 1 base from J, with 14 bases between. This CDR3 spans 15 amino acids.

DNA for the CDR3: TGTGCCAGCAGCCCACATCGCAGAGGCCATCAGCCCCAGCATTTT. Its translation is CASSPHRRGHQPQHF. The rearrangement uses TRBV12-3 or TRBV12-4 and TRBJ1-5; D remains ambiguous. This CDR3 is 15 amino acids long. The V end lost 6 bases, the J end lost 5 bases, and 17 bases lay between the germline ends.

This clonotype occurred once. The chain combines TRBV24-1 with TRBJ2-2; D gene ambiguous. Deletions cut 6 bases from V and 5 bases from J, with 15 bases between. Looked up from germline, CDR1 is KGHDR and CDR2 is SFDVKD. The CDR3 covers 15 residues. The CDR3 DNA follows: TGTGCCACCAGTAAGGCCCAGCTCTTGACCGGGGAGCTGTTTTTT. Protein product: CATSKAQLLTGELFF.

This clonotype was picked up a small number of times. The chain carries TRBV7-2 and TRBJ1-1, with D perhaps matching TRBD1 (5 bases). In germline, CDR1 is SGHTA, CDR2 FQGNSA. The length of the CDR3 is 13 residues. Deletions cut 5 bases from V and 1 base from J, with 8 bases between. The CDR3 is CASSLGQNTEAFF. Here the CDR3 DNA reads TGTGCCAGCAGCCTGGGGCAGAACACTGAAGCTTTCTTT.

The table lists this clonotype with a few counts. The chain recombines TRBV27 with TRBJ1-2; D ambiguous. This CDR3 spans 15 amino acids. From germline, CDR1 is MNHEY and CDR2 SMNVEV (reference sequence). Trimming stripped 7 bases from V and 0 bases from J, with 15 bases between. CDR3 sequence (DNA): TGTGCCAGCACCCCAAGTCGGGAACCTAACTATGGCTACACCTTC. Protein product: CASTPSREPNYGYTF.

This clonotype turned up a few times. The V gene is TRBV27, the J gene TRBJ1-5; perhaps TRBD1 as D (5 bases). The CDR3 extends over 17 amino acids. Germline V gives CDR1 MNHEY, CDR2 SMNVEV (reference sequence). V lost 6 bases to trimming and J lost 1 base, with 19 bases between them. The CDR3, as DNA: TGTGCCAGCAGAGCGGGCAAGGGGAGAGGAAGCAATCAGCCCCAGCATTTT. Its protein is CASRAGKGRGSNQPQHF.

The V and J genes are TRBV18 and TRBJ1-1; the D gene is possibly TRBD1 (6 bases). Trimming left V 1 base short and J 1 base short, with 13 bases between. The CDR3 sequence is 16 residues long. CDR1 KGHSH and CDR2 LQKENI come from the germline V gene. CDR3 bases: TGTGCCAGCTCACCACTAGGGAGACAGGCGAACACTGAAGCTTTCTTT. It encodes CASSPLGRQANTEAFF.

The CDR3 DNA sequence: TGTGCCAGCAGCTCGACAGTACAAGAGACCCAGTACTTC. Protein product: CASSSTVQETQYF. The rearrangement links TRBV5-6 to TRBJ2-5; D might be TRBD1 (5 bases). The CDR3 runs to 13 residues. The germline V gene has CDR1 SGHDT and CDR2 YYEEEE. The V and J ends lost 3 bases and 2 bases respectively, with 8 bases between them. Looking up the rest from reference TRBV5-6 and TRBJ2-5 gives the full variable domain: DAGVTQSPTHLIKTRGQQVTLRCSPKSGHDTVSWYQQALGQGPQFIFQYYEEEERQRGNFPDRFSGHQFPNYSSELNVNALLLGDSALYLCASSSTVQETQYFGPGTRLLVL.

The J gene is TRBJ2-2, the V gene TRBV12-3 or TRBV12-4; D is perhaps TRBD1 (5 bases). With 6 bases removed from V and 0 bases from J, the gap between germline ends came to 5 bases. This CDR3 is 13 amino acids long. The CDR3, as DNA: TGTGCCAGCAGGGACACGAACACCGGGGAGCTGTTTTTT. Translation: CASRDTNTGELFF.

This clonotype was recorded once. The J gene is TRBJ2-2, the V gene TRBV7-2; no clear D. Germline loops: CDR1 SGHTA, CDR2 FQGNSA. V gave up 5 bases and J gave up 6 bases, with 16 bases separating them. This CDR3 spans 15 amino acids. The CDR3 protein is CASSPPGSGAGELFF. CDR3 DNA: TGTGCCAGCAGCCCACCAGGCAGTGGGGCCGGGGAGCTGTTTTTT. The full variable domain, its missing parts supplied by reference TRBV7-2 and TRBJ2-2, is GAGVSQSPSNKVTEKGKDVELRCDPISGHTALYWYRQSLGQGLEFLIYFQGNSAPDKSGLPSDRFSAERTGGSVSTLTIQRTQQEDSAVYLCASSPPGSGAGELFFGEGSRLTVL.

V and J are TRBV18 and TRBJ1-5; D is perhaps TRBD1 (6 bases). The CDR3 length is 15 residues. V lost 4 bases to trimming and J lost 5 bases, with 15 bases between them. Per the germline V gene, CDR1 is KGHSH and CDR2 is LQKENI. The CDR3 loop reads CASSHVTGTYQPQHF. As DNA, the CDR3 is TGTGCCAGCTCACACGTTACAGGGACCTATCAGCCCCAGCATTTT.

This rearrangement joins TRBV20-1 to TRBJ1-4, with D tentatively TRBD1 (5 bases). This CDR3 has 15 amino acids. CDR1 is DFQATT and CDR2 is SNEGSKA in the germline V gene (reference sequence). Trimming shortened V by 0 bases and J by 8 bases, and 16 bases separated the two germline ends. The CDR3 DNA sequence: TGCAGTGCTAGAGATGTTGGAGGGGTCGGAGAAAAACTGTTTTTT. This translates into CSARDVGGVGEKLFF.

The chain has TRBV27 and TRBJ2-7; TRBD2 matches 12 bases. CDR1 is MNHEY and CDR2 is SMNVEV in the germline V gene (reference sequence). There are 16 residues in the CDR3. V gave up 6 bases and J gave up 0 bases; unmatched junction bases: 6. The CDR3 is CASRRLAGDLSYEQYF. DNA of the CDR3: TGTGCCAGCAGGAGACTAGCGGGAGACCTCTCCTACGAGCAGTACTTC.

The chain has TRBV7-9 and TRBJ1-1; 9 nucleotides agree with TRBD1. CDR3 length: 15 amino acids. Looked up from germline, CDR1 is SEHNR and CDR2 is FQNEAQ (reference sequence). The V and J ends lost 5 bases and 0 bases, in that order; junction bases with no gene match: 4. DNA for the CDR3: TGTGCCAGCAGCGGGAGGGACAGGGTGAACACTGAAGCTTTCTTT. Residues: CASSGRDRVNTEAFF.

The CDR3 sequence is CASNPVPTSGLYEQYF. In nucleotides, the CDR3 is TGTGCCAGCAATCCTGTCCCTACTAGCGGATTATACGAGCAGTACTTC. The V gene is TRBV6-2 or TRBV6-3, the J gene TRBJ2-7, with 8 bases that match TRBD2. J was trimmed by 4 bases and V by 7 bases; bases with no gene match: 15. Germline lookup yields CDR1 MNHEY and CDR2 SVGEGT. The CDR3 totals 16 residues.

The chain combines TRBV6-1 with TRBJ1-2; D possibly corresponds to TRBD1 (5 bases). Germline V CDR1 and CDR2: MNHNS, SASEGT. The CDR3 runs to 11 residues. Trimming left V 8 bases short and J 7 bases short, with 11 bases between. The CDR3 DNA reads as TGTGCCAGCCTGGGGCAAGGTGGCTACACCTTC. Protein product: CASLGQGGYTF.

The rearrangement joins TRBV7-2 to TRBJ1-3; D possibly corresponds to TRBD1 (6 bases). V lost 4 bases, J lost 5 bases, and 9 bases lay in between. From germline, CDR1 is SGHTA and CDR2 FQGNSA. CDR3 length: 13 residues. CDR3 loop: CASSWTVRNTIYF. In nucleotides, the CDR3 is TGTGCCAGCAGCTGGACAGTGCGAAACACCATATATTTT.